The present T cell receptor (beta chain) was sequenced within a study of regulatory T cells in long-lasting Graves disease. The time point denotes: newly diagnosed GD, antithyroid drugs for less than 3 months. PBMCs provided the RNA from which the TCR library was made. Arm-PCR of CDR3 regions and iRepertoire HTBI primers were used to build TCR beta libraries. MiXCR, run by TCRdb on the multiplex PCR reads, gives a single entry per CDR3 protein. The data contain under 450,000 distinct CDR3 sequences, approximately 12% of them singletons. Another study also made use of these data, one on T cells in Graves' hyperthyroidism and ophthalmopathy. This second report adds: Prediction of ophthalmopathy progression came a median roughly 6.4 months pre-onset.

The source is a woman aged 18-29 years with Graves disease. Sequencing was performed on peripheral blood mononuclear cells (PBMCs), taken at new diagnosis, from a patient treated with antithyroid drugs.

For the CDR3, the DNA is TGTGCCAGCAGCCTCCCCCGCGGGAGGAAGACAGATACGCAGTATTTT. Translating it yields CASSLPRGRKTDTQYF. The genes are TRBV12-3 or TRBV12-4 and TRBJ2-3; 8 bases align to TRBD2. V shed 6 bases and J 3 bases; nucleotides not matched to a gene: 11. This CDR3 spans 16 amino acids.